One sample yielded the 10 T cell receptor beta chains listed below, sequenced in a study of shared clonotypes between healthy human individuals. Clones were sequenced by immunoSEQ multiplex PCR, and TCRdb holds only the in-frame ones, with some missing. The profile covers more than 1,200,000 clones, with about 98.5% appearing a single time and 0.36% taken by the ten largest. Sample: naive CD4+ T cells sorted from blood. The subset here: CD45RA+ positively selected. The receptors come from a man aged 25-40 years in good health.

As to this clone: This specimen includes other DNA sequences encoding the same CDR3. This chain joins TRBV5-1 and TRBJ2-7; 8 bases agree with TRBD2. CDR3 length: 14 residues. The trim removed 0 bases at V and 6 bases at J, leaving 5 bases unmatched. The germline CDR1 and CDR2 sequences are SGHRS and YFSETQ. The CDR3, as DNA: TGCGCCAGCAGCTTGGAATTGGCGGGGGGCGAGCAGTACTTC. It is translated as CASSLELAGGEQYF.

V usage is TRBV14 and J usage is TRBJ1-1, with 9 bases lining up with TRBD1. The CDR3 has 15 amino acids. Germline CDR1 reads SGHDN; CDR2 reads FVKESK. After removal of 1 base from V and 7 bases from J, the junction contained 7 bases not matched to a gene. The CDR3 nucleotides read TGTGCCAGCAGCCAAGTTGGGACAGGGTTAAATGAAGCTTTCTTT. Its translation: CASSQVGTGLNEAFF. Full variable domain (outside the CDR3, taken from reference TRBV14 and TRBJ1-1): EAGVTQFPSHSVIEKGQTVTLRCDPISGHDNLYWYRRVMGKEIKFLLHFVKESKQDESGMPNNRFLAERTGGTYSTLKVQPAELEDSGVYFCASSQVGTGLNEAFFGQGTRLTVV.

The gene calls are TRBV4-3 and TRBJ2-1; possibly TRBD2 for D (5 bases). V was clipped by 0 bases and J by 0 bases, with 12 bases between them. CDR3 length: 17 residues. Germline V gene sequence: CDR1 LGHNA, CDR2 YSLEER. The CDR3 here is CASSQDTGRSSYNEQFF. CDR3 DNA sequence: TGCGCCAGCAGCCAAGATACGGGAAGGAGCTCCTACAATGAGCAGTTCTTC.

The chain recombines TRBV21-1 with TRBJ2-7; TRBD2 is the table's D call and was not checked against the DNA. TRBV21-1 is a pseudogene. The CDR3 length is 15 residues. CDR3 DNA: TGTGCCAGCAGCAATCAGTTTCCGGGTGTCAACGAGCAGTACTTC. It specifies CASSNQFPGVNEQYF.

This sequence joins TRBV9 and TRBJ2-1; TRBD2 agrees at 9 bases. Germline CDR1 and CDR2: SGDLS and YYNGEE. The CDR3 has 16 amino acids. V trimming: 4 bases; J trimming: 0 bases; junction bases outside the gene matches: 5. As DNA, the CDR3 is TGTGCCAGCAGCCCGCGGACTAGCGCCTCCTACAATGAGCAGTTCTTC. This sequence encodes CASSPRTSASYNEQFF.

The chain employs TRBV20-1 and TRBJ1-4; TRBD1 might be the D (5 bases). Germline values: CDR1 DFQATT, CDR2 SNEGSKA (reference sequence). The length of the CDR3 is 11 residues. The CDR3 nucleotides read TGCAGCGTCCGATTGGGGGGAAAACTGTTTTTT. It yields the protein CSVRLGGKLFF.

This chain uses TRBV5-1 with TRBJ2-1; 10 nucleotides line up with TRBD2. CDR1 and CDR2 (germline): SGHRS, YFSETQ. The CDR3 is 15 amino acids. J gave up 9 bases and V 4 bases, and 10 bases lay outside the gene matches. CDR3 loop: CASSDPSGSGSEQFF. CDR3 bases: TGCGCCAGCAGCGACCCTAGCGGGAGCGGGAGTGAGCAGTTCTTC.

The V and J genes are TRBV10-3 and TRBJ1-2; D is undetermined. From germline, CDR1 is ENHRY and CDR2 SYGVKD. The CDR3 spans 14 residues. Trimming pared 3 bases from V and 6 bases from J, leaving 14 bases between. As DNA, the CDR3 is TGTGCCATCAGTGATTATCCGGGCCAGAATGGCTACACCTTC. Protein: CAISDYPGQNGYTF.

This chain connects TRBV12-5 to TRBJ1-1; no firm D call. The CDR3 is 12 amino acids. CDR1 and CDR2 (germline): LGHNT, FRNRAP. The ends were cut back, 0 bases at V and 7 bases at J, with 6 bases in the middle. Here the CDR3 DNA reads TGTGCTAGTGGTTTGGTACCGAGTGAAGCTTTCTTT. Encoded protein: CASGLVPSEAFF.

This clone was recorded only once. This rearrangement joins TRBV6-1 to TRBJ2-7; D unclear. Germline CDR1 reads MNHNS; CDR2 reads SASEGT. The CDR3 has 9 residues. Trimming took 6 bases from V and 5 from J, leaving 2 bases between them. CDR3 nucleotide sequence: TGTGCCAGCAGCCACGAGCAGTACTTC. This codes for CASSHEQYF.